The source of this TCR beta chain is a study of T cell responses to AZD1222 COVID-19 vaccine. The data were produced by immunoSEQ multiplex PCR, yet TCRdb's version contains in-frame clones alone and is incomplete. Of 100,000 or so clones detected, around 90% appear once; the ten largest clones hold 2% to 2.5%. The V and J ends lost 0 bases and 7 bases respectively, with 15 bases between them. The germline V gene encodes CDR1 LNHNV and CDR2 YYDKDF (reference sequence). This CDR3 region has 15 residues. Study results and limitations: Only a handful of AZD1222 recipients tested seropositive at baseline. After two AZD1222 doses, spike-specific TCR breadth and depth rose versus day 0. None of the repertoires were sampled until the peak T cell response had passed. Nearly half of spike-specific TCRs reportedly target unmutated variant regions.

As for this clone: Its antigen is unidentified.

Specimen: peripheral blood, collected 28 days after the second AZD1222 dose. This chain links TRBV15 with TRBJ1-1; unclear D gene. This sequence originates from an adult who received the AZD1222 COVID-19 vaccine. CDR3 nucleotide sequence: TGTGCCACCAGCAGAGACGGAGGTAGGACGGATGAAGCTTTCTTT. Translation: CATSRDGGRTDEAFF.